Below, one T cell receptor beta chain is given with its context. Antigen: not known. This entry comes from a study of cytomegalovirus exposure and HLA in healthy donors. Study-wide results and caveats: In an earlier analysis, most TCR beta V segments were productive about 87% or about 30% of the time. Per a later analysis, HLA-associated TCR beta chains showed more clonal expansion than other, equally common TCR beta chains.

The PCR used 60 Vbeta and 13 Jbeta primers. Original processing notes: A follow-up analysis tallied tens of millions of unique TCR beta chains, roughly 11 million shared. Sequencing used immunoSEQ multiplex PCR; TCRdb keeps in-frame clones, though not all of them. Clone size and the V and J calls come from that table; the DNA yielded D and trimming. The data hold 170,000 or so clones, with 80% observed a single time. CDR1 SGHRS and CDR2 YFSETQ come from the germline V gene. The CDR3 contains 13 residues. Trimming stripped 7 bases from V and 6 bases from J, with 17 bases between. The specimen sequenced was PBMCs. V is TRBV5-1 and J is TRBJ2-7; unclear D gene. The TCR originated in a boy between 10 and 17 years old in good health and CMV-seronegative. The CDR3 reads CASHSTPACEQYF. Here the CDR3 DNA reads TGCGCCAGCCACTCTACCCCTGCGTGCGAGCAGTACTTC.